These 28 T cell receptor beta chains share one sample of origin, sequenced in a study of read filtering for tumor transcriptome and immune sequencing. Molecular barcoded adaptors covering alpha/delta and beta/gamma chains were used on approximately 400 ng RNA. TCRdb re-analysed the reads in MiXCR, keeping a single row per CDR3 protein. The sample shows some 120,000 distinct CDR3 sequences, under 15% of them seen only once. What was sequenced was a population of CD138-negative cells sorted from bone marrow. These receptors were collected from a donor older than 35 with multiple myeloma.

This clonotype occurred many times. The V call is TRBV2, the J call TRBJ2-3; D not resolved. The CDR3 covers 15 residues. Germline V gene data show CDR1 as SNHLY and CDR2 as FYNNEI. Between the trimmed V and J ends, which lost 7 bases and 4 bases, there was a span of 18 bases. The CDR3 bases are TGTGCCAGCAACGACCATAGCAATTGGGCAGATACGCAGTATTTT. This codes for CASNDHSNWADTQYF.

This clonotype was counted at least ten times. This CDR3 reads CASILQGAQYF. As DNA, the CDR3 is TGTGCCAGCATTCTACAGGGGGCCCAGTACTTC. The rearrangement links TRBV6-1 to TRBJ2-5; TRBD1 matches 8 bases. The CDR3 is 11 residues long. V dropped 7 bases and J dropped 9; count of bases not matched to a gene: 4. CDR1 is MNHNS, CDR2 SASEGT, per germline.

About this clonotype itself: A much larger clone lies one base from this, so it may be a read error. This CDR3 is CSVAVDPGANVLTF. The CDR3, as DNA: TGCAGCGTTGCGGTTGACCCTGGGGCCAACGTCCTGACTTTC. This chain uses TRBV29-1 with TRBJ2-6; D gene ambiguous. V shed 4 bases and J shed 2 bases, with 9 bases lying between them. The germline gives CDR1 SQVTM, CDR2 ANQGSEA. The CDR3 contains 14 residues.

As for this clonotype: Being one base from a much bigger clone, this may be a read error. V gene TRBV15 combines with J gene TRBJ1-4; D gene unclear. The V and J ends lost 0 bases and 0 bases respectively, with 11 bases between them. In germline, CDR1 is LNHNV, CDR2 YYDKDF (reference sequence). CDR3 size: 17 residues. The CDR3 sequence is CATSRDRIGTTNEKLFF. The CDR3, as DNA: TGTGCCACCAGCAGAGATCGGATCGGAACAACTAATGAAAAACTGTTTTTT.

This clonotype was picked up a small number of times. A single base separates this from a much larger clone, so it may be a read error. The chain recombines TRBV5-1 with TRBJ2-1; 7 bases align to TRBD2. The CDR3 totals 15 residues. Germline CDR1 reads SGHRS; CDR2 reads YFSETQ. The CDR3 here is CAGSLGLRDRDEQFF. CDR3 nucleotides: TGCGCCGGCAGCTTGGGACTAAGGGATCGGGATGAGCAGTTCTTC.

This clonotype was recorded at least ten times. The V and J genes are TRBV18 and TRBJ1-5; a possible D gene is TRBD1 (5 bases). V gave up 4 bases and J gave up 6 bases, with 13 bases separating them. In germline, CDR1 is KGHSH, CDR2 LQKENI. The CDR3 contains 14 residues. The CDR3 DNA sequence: TGTGCCAGCTCACGTGAGGGGACCGGTCAGCCCCAGCATTTT. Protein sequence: CASSREGTGQPQHF.

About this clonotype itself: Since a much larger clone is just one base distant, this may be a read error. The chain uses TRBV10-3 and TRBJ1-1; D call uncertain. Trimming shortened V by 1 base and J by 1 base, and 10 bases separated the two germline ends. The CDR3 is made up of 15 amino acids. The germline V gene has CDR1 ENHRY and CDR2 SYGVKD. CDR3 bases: TGTGCCATCAGTGAGTTTGAGACGGAGAACACTGAAGCTTTCTTT. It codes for CAISEFETENTEAFF.

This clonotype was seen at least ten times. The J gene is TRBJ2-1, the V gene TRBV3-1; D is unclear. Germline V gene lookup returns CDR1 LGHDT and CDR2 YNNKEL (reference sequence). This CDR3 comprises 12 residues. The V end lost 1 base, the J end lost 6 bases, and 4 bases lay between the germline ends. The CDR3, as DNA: TGTGCCAGCAGCCAAGGAACCAATGAGCAGTTCTTC. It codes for CASSQGTNEQFF.

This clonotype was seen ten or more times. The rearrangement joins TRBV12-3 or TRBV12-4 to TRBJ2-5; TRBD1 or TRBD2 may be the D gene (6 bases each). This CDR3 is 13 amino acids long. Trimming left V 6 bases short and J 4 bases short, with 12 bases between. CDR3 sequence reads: CASRTGAGETQYF. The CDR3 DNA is TGTGCCAGCAGAACGGGGGCAGGAGAGACCCAGTACTTC.

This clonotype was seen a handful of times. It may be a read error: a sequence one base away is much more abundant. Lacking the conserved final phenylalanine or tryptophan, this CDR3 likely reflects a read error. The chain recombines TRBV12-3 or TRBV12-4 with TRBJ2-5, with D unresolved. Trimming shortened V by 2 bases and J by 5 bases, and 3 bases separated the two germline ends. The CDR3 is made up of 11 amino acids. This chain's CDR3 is CASSLSETQYS. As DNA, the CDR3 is TGTGCCAGCAGTTTATCGGAGACCCAGTACTCC.

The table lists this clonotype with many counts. The CDR3 coding sequence is TGTGCCAGCAGTTTAACAGGGGATTCACCCCTCCACTTT. Protein: CASSLTGDSPLHF. The chain joins TRBV12-3 or TRBV12-4 to TRBJ1-6, with TRBD1 matching 7 bases. Trimming cost V 2 bases and J 8 bases; bases outside gene matches: 0. The CDR3 totals 13 residues.

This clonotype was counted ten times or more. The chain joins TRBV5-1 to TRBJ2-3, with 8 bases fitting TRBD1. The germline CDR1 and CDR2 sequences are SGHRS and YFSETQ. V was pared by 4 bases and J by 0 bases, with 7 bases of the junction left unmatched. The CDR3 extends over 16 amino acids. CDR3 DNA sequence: TGCGCCAGCAGCCCGCAGGGGGCGCTGAGCACAGATACGCAGTATTTT. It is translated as CASSPQGALSTDTQYF.

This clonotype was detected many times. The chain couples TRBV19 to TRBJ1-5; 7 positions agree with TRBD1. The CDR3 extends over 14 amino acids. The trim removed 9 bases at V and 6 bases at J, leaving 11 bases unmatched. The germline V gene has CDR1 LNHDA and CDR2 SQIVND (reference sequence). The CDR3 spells CASLGQALTQPQHF. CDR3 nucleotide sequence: TGTGCCAGCCTAGGACAGGCTCTAACTCAGCCCCAGCATTTT.

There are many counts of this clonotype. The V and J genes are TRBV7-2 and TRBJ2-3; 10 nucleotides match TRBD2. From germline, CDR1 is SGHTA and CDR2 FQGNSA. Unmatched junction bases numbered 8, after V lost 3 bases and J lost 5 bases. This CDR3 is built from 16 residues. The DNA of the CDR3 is TGTGCCAGCAGCTTGACCAGCGGGGGGGCCGGAGATACGCAGTATTTT. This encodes CASSLTSGGAGDTQYF.

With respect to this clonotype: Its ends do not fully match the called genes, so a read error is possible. CDR3 sequence reads: CTVRARGNYEQYF. CDR3 in DNA: TGCACCGTTAGAGCGCGAGGCAACTACGAGCAGTACTTC. J is TRBJ2-7 and V is TRBV29-1; D is unresolved. Germline V gene sequence: CDR1 SQVTM, CDR2 ANQGSEA. This CDR3 region has 13 residues.

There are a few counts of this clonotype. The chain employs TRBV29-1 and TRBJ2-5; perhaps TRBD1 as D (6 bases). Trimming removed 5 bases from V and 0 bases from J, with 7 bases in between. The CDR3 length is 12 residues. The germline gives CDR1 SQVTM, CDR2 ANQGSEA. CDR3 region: CSVRGYQETQYF. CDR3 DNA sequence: TGCAGCGTTAGGGGGTACCAAGAGACCCAGTACTTC.

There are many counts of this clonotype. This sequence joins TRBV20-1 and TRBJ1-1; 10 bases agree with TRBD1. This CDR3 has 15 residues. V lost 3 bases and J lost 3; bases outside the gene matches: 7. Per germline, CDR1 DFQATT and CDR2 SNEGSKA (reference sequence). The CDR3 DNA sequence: TGCAGTGCTAGGCCGGGACAGGGGATTGACACTGAAGCTTTCTTT. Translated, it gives CSARPGQGIDTEAFF.

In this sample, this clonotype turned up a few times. Written as DNA, the CDR3 is TGTGCCAGCAGCTTAATGGGACTAGCGGGAGGCCAGCAGTTCTTC. Protein sequence: CASSLMGLAGGQQFF. This chain links TRBV7-2 with TRBJ2-1; 15 nucleotides agree with TRBD2. Germline V lookup: CDR1 SGHTA, CDR2 FQGNSA. This CDR3 is 15 amino acids long. The junction had 4 bases not matched to a gene; V was cut back by 2 bases and J by 11 bases.

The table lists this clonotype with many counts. CDR3 in DNA: TGTGCCAGCAGGGGATACGGCAATCAGCCCCAGCATTTT. It specifies CASRGYGNQPQHF. J is TRBJ1-5 and V is TRBV12-3 or TRBV12-4, with unresolved D. Trimming took off 6 bases at V and 2 bases at J, with 8 bases between the two ends. CDR3 length equals 13 residues.

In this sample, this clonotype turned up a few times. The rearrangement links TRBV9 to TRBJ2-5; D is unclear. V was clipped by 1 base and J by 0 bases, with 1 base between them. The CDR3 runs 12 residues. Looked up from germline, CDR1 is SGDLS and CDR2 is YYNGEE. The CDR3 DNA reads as TGTGCCAGCAGCGTAAACCAAGAGACCCAGTACTTC. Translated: CASSVNQETQYF.

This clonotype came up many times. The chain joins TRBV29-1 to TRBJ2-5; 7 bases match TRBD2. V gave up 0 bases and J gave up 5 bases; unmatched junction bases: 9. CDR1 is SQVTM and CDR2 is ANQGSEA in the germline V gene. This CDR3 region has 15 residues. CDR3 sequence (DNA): TGCAGCGTTGAAGATGGTAGGACTAGTGCGGAGACCCAGTACTTC. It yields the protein CSVEDGRTSAETQYF.

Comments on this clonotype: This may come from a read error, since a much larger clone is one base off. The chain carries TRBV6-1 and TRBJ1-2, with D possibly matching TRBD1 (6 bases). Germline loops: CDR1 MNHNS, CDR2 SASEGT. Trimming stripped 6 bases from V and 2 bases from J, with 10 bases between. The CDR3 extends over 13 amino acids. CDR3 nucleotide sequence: TGTGCCAGCAGCAGGGGCGGAAACTATGGCTACACCTTC. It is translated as CASSRGGNYGYTF.

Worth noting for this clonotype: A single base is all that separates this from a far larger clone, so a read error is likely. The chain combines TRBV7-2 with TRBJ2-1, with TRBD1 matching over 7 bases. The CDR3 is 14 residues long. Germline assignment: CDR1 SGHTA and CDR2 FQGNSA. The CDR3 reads CASSRDSSYDEQFF. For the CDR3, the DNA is TGTGCCAGCAGCCGGGACAGCTCCTACGATGAGCAGTTCTTC.

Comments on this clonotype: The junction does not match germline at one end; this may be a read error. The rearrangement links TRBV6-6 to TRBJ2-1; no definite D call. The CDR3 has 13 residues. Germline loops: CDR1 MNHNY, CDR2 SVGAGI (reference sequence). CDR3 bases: TGTGCCAGCGGTTATCCTGGGGACAATGAGCAGTTCTTC. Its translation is CASGYPGDNEQFF.

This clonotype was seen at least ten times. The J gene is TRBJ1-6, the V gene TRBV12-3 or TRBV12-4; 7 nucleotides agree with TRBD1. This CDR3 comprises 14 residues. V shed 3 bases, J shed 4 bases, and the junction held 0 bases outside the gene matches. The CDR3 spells CASSLTGYNSPLHF. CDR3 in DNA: TGTGCCAGCAGTTTGACAGGGTATAATTCACCCCTCCACTTT.

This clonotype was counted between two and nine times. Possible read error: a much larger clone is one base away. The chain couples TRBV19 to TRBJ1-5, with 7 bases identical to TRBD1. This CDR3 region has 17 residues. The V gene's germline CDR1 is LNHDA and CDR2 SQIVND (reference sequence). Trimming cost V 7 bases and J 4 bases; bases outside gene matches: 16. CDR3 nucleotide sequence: TGTGCCAGTACCCCCTCCCGAAGGGGGCAGGGAAATCAGCCCCAGCATTTT. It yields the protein CASTPSRRGQGNQPQHF.

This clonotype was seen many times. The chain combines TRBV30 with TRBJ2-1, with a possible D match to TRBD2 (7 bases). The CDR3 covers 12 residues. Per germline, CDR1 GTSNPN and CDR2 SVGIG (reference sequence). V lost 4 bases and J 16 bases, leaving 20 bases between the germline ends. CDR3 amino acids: CAWNAGGGRSFF. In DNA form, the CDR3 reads TGTGCCTGGAACGCTGGGGGGGGCAGGAGCTTCTTC.

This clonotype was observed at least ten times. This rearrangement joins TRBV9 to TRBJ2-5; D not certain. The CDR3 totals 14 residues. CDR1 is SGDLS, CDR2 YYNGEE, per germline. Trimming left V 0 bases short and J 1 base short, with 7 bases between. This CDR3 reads CASSVGSIQETQYF. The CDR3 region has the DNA TGTGCCAGCAGCGTAGGGAGTATCCAAGAGACCCAGTACTTC.